A selection of T cell receptor beta chains follows, all from one sample in a study of shared T cell receptors in the human thymus. Sequenced by immunoSEQ multiplex PCR; TCRdb stores in-frame clones only, minus some. The sample yields about 660,000 clones, approximately 89% seen once. These records were also assigned to another study, of human thymus T cells.

Source material: thymocytes. The receptors stem from a boy younger than two with a congenital heart defect. The CDR3 runs from the conserved cysteine through the conserved F or W. D genes are given only for firm matches. Clone size appears in some rows only: once, few, many, or a class for an expanded clone.

>TRBV27|.|16|TRBD1|TRBJ1-6
CASSPAGGQWRAPLHF
TGTGCCAGCAGTCCCGCGGGGGGACAGTGGAGAGCGCCCCTCCACTTT
>TRBV5-8|.|16|.|TRBJ2-2
CASSLGREGRTGELFF
TGTGCCAGCAGCTTGGGTCGCGAGGGGAGGACCGGGGAGCTGTTTTTT
>TRBV9|.|16|.|TRBJ2-5
CASSVAVASSVETQYF
TGTGCCAGCAGCGTAGCTGTGGCATCAAGCGTGGAGACCCAGTACTTC
>TRBV7-9|.|15|.|TRBJ2-1
CASSQDSTLYNEQFF
TGTGCCAGCAGCCAGGACAGCACCTTATACAATGAGCAGTTCTTC
>TRBV28|.|16|.|TRBJ1-5
CASSPQGHYSNQPQHF
TGTGCCAGCAGCCCACAGGGCCATTATAGCAATCAGCCCCAGCATTTT
>TRBV15|.|13|.|TRBJ2-7
CATSRGQTYEQYF
TGTGCCACCAGCAGAGGACAGACCTACGAGCAGTACTTC
>TRBV29-1|.|16|TRBD1|TRBJ1-4
CSVTGTGDDTNEKLFF
TGCAGCGTGACCGGGACAGGGGATGATACTAATGAAAAACTGTTTTTT
>TRBV4-1|.|13|.|TRBJ1-2
CASSQGDTYGYTF
TGCGCCAGCAGCCAAGGGGACACTTATGGCTACACCTTC
>TRBV29-1|.|13|.|TRBJ1-3
CSVERVSGNTIYF
TGCAGCGTTGAACGGGTCTCTGGAAACACCATATATTTT
>TRBV29-1|.|10|.|TRBJ1-2
CGIGGSGYTF
TGCGGCATCGGGGGGTCTGGCTACACCTTC
>TRBV5-5|once|15|.|TRBJ1-5
CASSLVGVRGQPQHF
TGTGCCAGCAGCTTGGTAGGGGTGCGGGGCCAGCCCCAGCATTTT
>TRBV14|.|15|.|TRBJ1-1
CASSVPGREGTEAFF
TGTGCCAGCAGCGTTCCAGGTAGGGAGGGCACTGAAGCTTTCTTT
>TRBV5-1|.|14|TRBD2|TRBJ2-7
CASSGSSGVYEQYF
TGCGCCAGCAGCGGTTCTAGCGGGGTTTACGAGCAGTACTTC
>TRBV14|.|16|.|TRBJ2-7
CASSHTREGSDYEQYF
TGTGCCAGCAGCCATACACGAGAAGGTAGCGACTACGAGCAGTACTTC
>TRBV2|.|14|.|TRBJ1-2
CASSDRAPNYGYTF
TGTGCCAGCAGTGACAGGGCTCCAAACTATGGCTACACCTTC
>TRBV12-5|.|13|.|TRBJ1-2
CASAKGSSYGYTF
TGTGCTAGTGCAAAAGGGAGTTCGTACGGCTACACCTTC
>TRBV5-6|.|13|.|TRBJ2-1
CASSLALAGEQFF
TGTGCCAGCAGCTTGGCGTTAGCTGGTGAGCAGTTCTTC
>TRBV4-3|once|19|TRBD1|TRBJ1-4
CASSQFISTGGATNEKLFF
TGCGCCAGCAGCCAATTTATATCGACAGGGGGGGCGACTAATGAAAAACTGTTTTTT
>TRBV15|.|16|TRBD2|TRBJ2-7
CATSREIGAGGYEQYF
TGTGCCACCAGCAGAGAGATCGGGGCGGGGGGCTACGAGCAGTACTTC
>TRBV5-4|.|13|.|TRBJ2-1
CASSTTGYNEQFF
TGTGCCAGCAGTACTACTGGTTACAATGAGCAGTTCTTC
>TRBV10-3|.|16|.|TRBJ2-1
CAISPGGTYTYNEQFF
TGTGCCATCAGCCCTGGAGGGACTTATACCTACAATGAGCAGTTCTTC
>TRBV6-6|.|15|.|TRBJ2-5
CASRPQARLQETQYF
TGTGCCAGCAGACCCCAAGCGCGGCTCCAAGAGACCCAGTACTTC
>TRBV15|.|16|TRBD2|TRBJ2-2
CATSRDSASGSGELFF
TGTGCCACCAGCAGAGATAGCGCTAGCGGGAGCGGGGAGCTGTTTTTT
>TRBV5-4|.|15|TRBD1|TRBJ1-6
CASSPGTGDASPLHF
TGTGCCAGCAGCCCGGGGACAGGGGACGCTTCACCCCTCCACTTT
>TRBV6-5|.|15|TRBD1|TRBJ1-1
CASSTDRGLHLRPFF
TGTGCCAGCAGTACTGACAGGGGCCTCCACCTAAGGCCTTTCTTT
>TRBV2|.|15|.|TRBJ2-1
CASSPGPNRWDEQFF
TGTGCCAGCAGTCCCGGACCCAACAGGTGGGATGAGCAGTTCTTC
>TRBV5-4|.|13|.|TRBJ2-5
CASSFGAQETQYF
TGTGCCAGCAGCTTCGGAGCGCAAGAGACCCAGTACTTC
>TRBV6-1|.|15|TRBD2|TRBJ2-1
CASSRTSRPYNEQFF
TGTGCCAGCAGCCGGACTAGCAGGCCGTACAATGAGCAGTTCTTC
>TRBV29-1|.|12|.|TRBJ1-1
CSVVHENTEAFF
TGCAGCGTGGTACACGAGAACACTGAAGCTTTCTTT
>TRBV11-1|.|14|.|TRBJ2-3
CANSFNSITDTQYF
TGTGCCAACAGCTTCAACTCTATCACAGATACGCAGTATTTT
>TRBV7-9|.|17|.|TRBJ2-7
CASSLGLAAESSYEQYF
TGTGCCAGCAGCTTAGGATTAGCGGCAGAAAGCTCCTACGAGCAGTACTTC
>TRBV5-1|.|19|TRBD1|TRBJ2-1
CASSLGSRATGIEPYEQFF
TGCGCCAGCAGCTTAGGATCCAGAGCGACAGGGATCGAGCCCTATGAGCAGTTCTTC
>TRBV27|.|17|TRBD1|TRBJ2-2
CASSHYPRTGGPGELFF
TGTGCCAGCAGTCACTACCCGAGGACAGGGGGCCCCGGGGAGCTGTTTTTT
>TRBV4-3|once|15|.|TRBJ1-1
CASSLSGGQNTEAFF
TGCGCCAGCAGCCTGAGTGGGGGACAGAACACTGAAGCTTTCTTT
>TRBV5-1|once|13|.|TRBJ2-5
CASSLVAEETQYF
TGCGCCAGCAGCTTGGTGGCAGAAGAGACCCAGTACTTC
>TRBV28|few|16|TRBD2|TRBJ2-1
CASSLRWQGGSCEQFF
TGTGCCAGCAGTTTACGGTGGCAGGGAGGGTCTTGTGAGCAGTTCTTC
>TRBV11-2|once|14|.|TRBJ2-7
CASSLGSPSYEQYF
TGTGCCAGCAGCTTAGGATCACCTAGTTACGAGCAGTACTTC
>TRBV4-3|.|18|.|TRBJ2-1
CASSQDRGAGVPYNEQFF
TGCGCCAGCAGCCAAGATCGGGGGGCGGGGGTGCCCTACAATGAGCAGTTCTTC
>TRBV2|.|14|TRBD1|TRBJ1-1
CASSRDRPEAEAFF
TGTGCCAGCAGCCGGGACAGGCCTGAGGCTGAAGCTTTCTTT
>TRBV4-3|.|17|.|TRBJ1-5
CASSQECGPGGSQPQHF
TGCGCCAGCAGCCAAGAGTGTGGGCCGGGGGGAAGTCAGCCCCAGCATTTT
>TRBV7-9|few|15|.|TRBJ2-5
CASSLAQTGGETQYF
TGTGCCAGCAGCTTAGCCCAGACAGGAGGTGAGACCCAGTACTTC
>TRBV5-6|.|16|TRBD2|TRBJ2-3
CASSWRTLAGGDTQYF
TGTGCCAGCAGCTGGAGGACACTAGCGGGGGGGGATACGCAGTATTTT
>TRBV5-4|.|15|.|TRBJ2-3
CASSLADRSTDTQYF
TGTGCCAGCAGCTTGGCCGACAGGAGCACAGATACGCAGTATTTT
>TRBV5-3|.|18|TRBD2|TRBJ2-1
CARSLAPTSGVLLFEQFF
TGTGCCAGAAGCTTGGCCCCCACTAGCGGGGTTCTTCTATTTGAGCAGTTCTTC
>TRBV6-1|.|14|TRBD2|TRBJ2-7
CASLRLAGSYEQYF
TGTGCCAGCCTGAGGCTAGCGGGGTCCTACGAGCAGTACTTC
>TRBV10-3|.|13|TRBD2|TRBJ2-3
CASGTSGTDTQYF
TGTGCCAGTGGGACTAGCGGTACAGATACGCAGTATTTT
>TRBV27|.|12|.|TRBJ1-5
CASSFGSQPQHF
TGTGCCAGCAGTTTCGGGAGTCAGCCCCAGCATTTT
>TRBV7-9|.|14|TRBD1|TRBJ1-4
CASREDRGDEKLFF
TGTGCCAGCAGGGAAGACAGGGGGGATGAAAAACTGTTTTTT
>TRBV5-1|.|15|TRBD1|TRBJ1-4
CASSLGGQLNEKLFF
TGCGCCAGCAGCTTGGGGGGACAGCTGAATGAAAAACTGTTTTTT
>TRBV15|.|11|.|TRBJ2-1
CATSRKREQFF
TGTGCCACCAGCAGAAAGCGGGAGCAGTTCTTC
>TRBV2|.|19|TRBD1|TRBJ1-5
CASSSTDRAARPTNQPQHF
TGTGCCAGCAGTAGCACGGACAGGGCCGCTCGGCCCACCAATCAGCCCCAGCATTTT
>TRBV27|.|11|.|TRBJ2-3
CASSSPDTQYF
TGTGCCAGCAGTTCTCCAGATACGCAGTATTTT
>TRBV7-8|.|18|.|TRBJ2-1
CASSPPPERAPLYNEQFF
TGTGCCAGCAGTCCACCTCCCGAGCGGGCCCCCCTTTACAATGAGCAGTTCTTC
>TRBV5-1|.|20|.|TRBJ2-3
CASSRRGAGLFLPDTDTQYF
TGCGCCAGCAGCCGCCGCGGTGCGGGCCTCTTTTTGCCCGACACAGATACGCAGTATTTT